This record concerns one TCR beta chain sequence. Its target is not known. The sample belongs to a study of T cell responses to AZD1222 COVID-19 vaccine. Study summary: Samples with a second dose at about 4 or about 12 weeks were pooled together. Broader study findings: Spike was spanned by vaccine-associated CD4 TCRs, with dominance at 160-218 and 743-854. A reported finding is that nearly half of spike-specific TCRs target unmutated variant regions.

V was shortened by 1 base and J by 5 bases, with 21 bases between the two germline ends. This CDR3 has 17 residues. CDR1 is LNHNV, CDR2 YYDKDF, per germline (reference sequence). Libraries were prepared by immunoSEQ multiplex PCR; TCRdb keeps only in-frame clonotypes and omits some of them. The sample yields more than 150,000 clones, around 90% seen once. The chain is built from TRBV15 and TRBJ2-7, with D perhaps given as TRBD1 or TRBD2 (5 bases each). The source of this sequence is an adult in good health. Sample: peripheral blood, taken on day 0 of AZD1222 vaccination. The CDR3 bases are TGTGCCACCAGCAGAGGGTCGGCAGGCGCTCGGGGCGACGAGCAGTACTTC. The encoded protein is CATSRGSAGARGDEQYF.